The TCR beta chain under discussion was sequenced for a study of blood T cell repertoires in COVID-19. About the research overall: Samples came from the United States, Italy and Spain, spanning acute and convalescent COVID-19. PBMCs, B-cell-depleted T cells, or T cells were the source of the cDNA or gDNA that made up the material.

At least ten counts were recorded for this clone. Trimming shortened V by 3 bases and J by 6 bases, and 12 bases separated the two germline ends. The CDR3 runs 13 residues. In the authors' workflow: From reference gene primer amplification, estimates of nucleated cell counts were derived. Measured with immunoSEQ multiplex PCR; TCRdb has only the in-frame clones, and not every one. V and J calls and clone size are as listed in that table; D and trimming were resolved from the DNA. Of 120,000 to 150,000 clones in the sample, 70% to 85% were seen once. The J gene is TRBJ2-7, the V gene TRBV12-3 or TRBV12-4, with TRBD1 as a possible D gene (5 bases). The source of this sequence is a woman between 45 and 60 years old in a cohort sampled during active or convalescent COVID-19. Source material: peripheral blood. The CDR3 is CASSFSGLGEQYF. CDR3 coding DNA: TGTGCCAGCAGTTTTTCAGGGCTGGGCGAGCAGTACTTC.